This T cell receptor beta chain was obtained from a study of T cell responses to AZD1222 COVID-19 vaccine. Overall study findings and caveats: The number of AZD1222 recipients seropositive at baseline was only five or six. Spike-specific TCR breadth rose after two AZD1222 doses, and depth rose as well.

The method was immunoSEQ multiplex PCR; TCRdb's version includes in-frame clones alone and lacks a portion of them. The sample carries some 150,000 clones, just over 90% recorded once. This CDR3 comprises 13 residues. The germline V gene has CDR1 SNHLY and CDR2 FYNNEI. The trim removed 7 bases at V and 4 bases at J, leaving 6 bases unmatched. Turning to this clone: What it binds is not known.

V gene TRBV2 combines with J gene TRBJ1-1; 7 bases are a match to TRBD1. The sequenced sample was peripheral blood, obtained on day 0 of AZD1222 vaccination. The source is an adult in good health. In DNA, the CDR3 is TGTGCCAGCACCACAGGGGTGAGCACTGAAGCTTTCTTT. Translation gives CASTTGVSTEAFF.